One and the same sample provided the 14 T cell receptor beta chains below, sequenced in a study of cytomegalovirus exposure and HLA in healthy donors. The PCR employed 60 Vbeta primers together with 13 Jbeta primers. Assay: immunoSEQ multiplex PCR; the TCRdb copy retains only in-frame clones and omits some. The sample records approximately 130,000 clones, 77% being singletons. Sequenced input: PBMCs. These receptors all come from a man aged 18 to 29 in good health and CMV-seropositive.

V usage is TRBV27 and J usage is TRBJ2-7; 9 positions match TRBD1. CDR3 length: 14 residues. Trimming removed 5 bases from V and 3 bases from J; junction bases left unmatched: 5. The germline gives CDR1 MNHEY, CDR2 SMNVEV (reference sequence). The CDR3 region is CASSGTGKFYEQYF. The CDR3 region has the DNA TGTGCCAGCAGTGGGACAGGGAAGTTCTACGAGCAGTACTTC.

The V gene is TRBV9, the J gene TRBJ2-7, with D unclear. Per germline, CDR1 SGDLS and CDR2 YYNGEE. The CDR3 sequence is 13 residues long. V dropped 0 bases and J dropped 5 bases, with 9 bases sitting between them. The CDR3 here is CASSVGSSNEQYF. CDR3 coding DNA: TGTGCCAGCAGCGTAGGATCGAGTAACGAGCAGTACTTC.

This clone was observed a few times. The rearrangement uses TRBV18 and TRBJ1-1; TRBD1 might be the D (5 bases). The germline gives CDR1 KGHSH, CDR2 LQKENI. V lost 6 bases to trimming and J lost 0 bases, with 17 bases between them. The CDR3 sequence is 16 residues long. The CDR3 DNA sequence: TGTGCCAGCTCTCCTAACCAGGGACTATTGAACACTGAAGCTTTCTTT. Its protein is CASSPNQGLLNTEAFF.

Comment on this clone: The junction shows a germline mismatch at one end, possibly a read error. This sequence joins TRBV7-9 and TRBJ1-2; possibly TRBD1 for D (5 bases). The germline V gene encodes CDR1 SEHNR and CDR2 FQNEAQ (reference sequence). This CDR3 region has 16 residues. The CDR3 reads CSSSLALDTYNYGYTF. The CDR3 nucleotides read TGTTCCAGCAGCTTAGCGTTGGACACCTATAACTATGGCTACACCTTC.

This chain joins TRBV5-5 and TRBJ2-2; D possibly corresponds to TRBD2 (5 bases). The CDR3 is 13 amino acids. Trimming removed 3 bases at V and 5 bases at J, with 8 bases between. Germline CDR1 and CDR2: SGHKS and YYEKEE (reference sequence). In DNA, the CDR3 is TGTGCCAGCAGCTGGGGAGAAACCGGGGAGCTGTTTTTT. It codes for CASSWGETGELFF.

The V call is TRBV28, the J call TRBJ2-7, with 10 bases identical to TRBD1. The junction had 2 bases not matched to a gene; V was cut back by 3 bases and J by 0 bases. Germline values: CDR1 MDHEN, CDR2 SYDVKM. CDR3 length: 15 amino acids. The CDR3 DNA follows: TGTGCCAGCAGTTTTGACAGGGGGCCCTCCTACGAGCAGTACTTC. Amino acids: CASSFDRGPSYEQYF.

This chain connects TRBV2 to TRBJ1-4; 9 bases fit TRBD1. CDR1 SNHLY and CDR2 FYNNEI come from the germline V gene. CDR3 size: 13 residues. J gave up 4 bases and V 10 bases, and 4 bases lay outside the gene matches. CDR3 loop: CATMGQGNEKLFF. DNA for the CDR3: TGTGCCACCATGGGACAGGGTAATGAAAAACTGTTTTTT.

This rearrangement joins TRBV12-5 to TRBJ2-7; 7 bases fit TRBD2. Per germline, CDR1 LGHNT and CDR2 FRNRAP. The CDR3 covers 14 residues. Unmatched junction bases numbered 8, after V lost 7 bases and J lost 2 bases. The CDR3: CASAPERGTYEQYF. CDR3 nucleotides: TGTGCTAGTGCCCCCGAGCGGGGCACCTACGAGCAGTACTTC.

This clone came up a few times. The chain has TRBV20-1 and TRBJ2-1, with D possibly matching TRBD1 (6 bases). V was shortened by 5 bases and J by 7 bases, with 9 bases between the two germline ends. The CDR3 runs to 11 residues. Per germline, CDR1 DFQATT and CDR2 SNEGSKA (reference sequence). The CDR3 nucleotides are TGCAGTGCTGCTACAGGGAATGAGCAGTTCTTC. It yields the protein CSAATGNEQFF.

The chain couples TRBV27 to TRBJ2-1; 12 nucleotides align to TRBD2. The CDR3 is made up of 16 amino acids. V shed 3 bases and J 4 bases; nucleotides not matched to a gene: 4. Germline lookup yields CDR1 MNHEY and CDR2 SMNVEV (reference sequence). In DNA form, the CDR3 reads TGTGCCAGCAGTTTTCTTACTAGCGGGGGGTACAATGAGCAGTTCTTC. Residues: CASSFLTSGGYNEQFF.

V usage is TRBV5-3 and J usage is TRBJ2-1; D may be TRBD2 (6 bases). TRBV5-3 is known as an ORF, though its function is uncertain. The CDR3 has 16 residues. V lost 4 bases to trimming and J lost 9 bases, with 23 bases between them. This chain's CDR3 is CARSACSAGSSGEQFF. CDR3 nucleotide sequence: TGTGCCAGAAGCGCTTGTTCGGCGGGGAGTTCTGGTGAGCAGTTCTTC.

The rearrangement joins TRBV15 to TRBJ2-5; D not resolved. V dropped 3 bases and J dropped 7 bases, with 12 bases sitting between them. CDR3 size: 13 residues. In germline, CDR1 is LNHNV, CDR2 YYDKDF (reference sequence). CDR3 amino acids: CATSSLQILTQYF. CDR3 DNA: TGTGCCACCAGCAGCCTCCAGATATTGACCCAGTACTTC.

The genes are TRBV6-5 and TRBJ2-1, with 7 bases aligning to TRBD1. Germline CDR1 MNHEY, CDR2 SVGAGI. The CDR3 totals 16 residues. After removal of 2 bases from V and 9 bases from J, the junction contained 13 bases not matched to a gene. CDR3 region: CASSYPGSGGLGEQFF. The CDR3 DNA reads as TGTGCCAGCAGTTACCCGGGGTCAGGGGGATTGGGTGAGCAGTTCTTC.

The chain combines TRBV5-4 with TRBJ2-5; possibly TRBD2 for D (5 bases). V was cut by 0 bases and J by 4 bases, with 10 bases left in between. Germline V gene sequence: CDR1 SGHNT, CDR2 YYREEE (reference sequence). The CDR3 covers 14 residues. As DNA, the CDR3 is TGTGCCAGCAGCTTGGCCGGGGTGGGAGAGACCCAGTACTTC. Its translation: CASSLAGVGETQYF.